Following are 20 T cell receptor beta chains from one sample sequenced in a study of shared clonotypes between healthy human individuals. The data were produced by immunoSEQ multiplex PCR, yet TCRdb's version contains in-frame clones alone and is incomplete. The sample consists of about 960,000 clones, roughly 72% of them appearing once. Material for sequencing was memory CD4+ T cells sorted from blood. Subset denoted: CD45RA-negative fraction. The receptor source for this set is a man aged 18-30 years in good health.

The chain recombines TRBV7-2 with TRBJ1-3; perhaps TRBD1 as D (6 bases). Germline V gives CDR1 SGHTA, CDR2 FQGNSA. This CDR3 region has 15 residues. Trimming pared 5 bases from V and 2 bases from J, leaving 13 bases between. CDR3 in amino acids: CASSPPGTPGNTIYF. The CDR3 region has the DNA TGTGCCAGCAGCCCACCGGGGACACCTGGAAACACCATATATTTT. Filled out from reference TRBV7-2 and TRBJ1-3, the complete variable domain reads GAGVSQSPSNKVTEKGKDVELRCDPISGHTALYWYRQSLGQGLEFLIYFQGNSAPDKSGLPSDRFSAERTGGSVSTLTIQRTQQEDSAVYLCASSPPGTPGNTIYFGEGSWLTVV.

The rearrangement joins TRBV4-3 to TRBJ2-1; TRBD1 matches at 7 bases. The V segment lost 0 bases and the J segment 6 bases; nucleotides outside the gene matches: 8. The CDR3 covers 16 residues. CDR1 is LGHNA, CDR2 YSLEER, per germline. The CDR3 protein is CASSQEVRGPGNEQFF. Written as DNA, the CDR3 is TGCGCCAGCAGCCAAGAAGTTAGGGGGCCGGGCAATGAGCAGTTCTTC.

V usage is TRBV2 and J usage is TRBJ2-6; TRBD2 aligns across 7 bases. This CDR3 is 19 amino acids long. Trimming took 1 base from V and 5 from J; bases not matched to a gene: 14. Germline CDR1 SNHLY, CDR2 FYNNEI. The CDR3 sequence is CASSEGTRLAGARANVLTF. CDR3 DNA: TGTGCCAGCAGTGAAGGAACCCGACTAGCAGGAGCTAGGGCCAACGTCCTGACTTTC.

This clone was seen just once. The rearrangement uses TRBV7-9 and TRBJ2-2; 12 bases agree with TRBD2. Germline V gene data show CDR1 as SEHNR and CDR2 as FQNEAQ (reference sequence). Losses at the gene ends were 5 bases for V and 5 bases for J; bases not matched to a gene: 6. This CDR3 comprises 16 residues. The CDR3 DNA reads TGTGCCAGCAGCCCCATTGGACTAGCGGGAACCGGGGAGCTGTTTTTT. This encodes CASSPIGLAGTGELFF. Combining the CDR3 with reference TRBV7-9 and TRBJ2-2 gives the whole variable domain DTGVSQNPRHKITKRGQNVTFRCDPISEHNRLYWYRQTLGQGPEFLTYFQNEAQLEKSRLLSDRFSAERPKGSFSTLEIQRTEQGDSAMYLCASSPIGLAGTGELFFGEGSRLTVL.

V and J are TRBV5-1 and TRBJ2-2; D is perhaps TRBD1 (6 bases). V shed 4 bases and J shed 0 bases, with 10 bases lying between them. The length of the CDR3 is 15 residues. Germline V lookup: CDR1 SGHRS, CDR2 YFSETQ. For the CDR3, the DNA is TGCGCCAGCAGCACGGGACACTCGAACACCGGGGAGCTGTTTTTT. Translation gives CASSTGHSNTGELFF.

The rearrangement links TRBV6-6 to TRBJ2-5, with TRBD1 matching 7 bases. This CDR3 is built from 15 residues. From germline, CDR1 is MNHNY and CDR2 SVGAGI (reference sequence). The V gene end was trimmed by 7 bases and the J gene end by 7 bases; junction bases not matched to a gene: 15. The DNA of the CDR3 is TGTGCCAGCACCCCCGCCGACAGGGTTGCGGGGACCCAGTACTTC. This encodes CASTPADRVAGTQYF.

This chain links TRBV30 with TRBJ1-6; weak D call: TRBD1 (5 bases). This CDR3 is built from 13 residues. CDR1 and CDR2 from the germline V gene are GTSNPN and SVGIG (reference sequence). Trimming removed 8 bases at V and 4 bases at J, with 12 bases between. CDR3 bases: TGTGCCGGCGCGGGGGAGTATAATTCACCCCTCCACTTT. Protein product: CAGAGEYNSPLHF.

The rearrangement links TRBV19 to TRBJ1-3; weak D call: TRBD1 (5 bases). Germline V lookup: CDR1 LNHDA, CDR2 SQIVND (reference sequence). Trimming cost V 4 bases and J 0 bases, with 16 bases left between them. The CDR3 is made up of 17 amino acids. The CDR3 DNA reads as TGTGCCAGTAGTACTTATCTTCAGGGACCCTCTGGAAACACCATATATTTT. As protein: CASSTYLQGPSGNTIYF.

This chain links TRBV15 with TRBJ1-4; TRBD1 agrees at 7 bases. The germline gives CDR1 LNHNV, CDR2 YYDKDF (reference sequence). This CDR3 has 16 residues. With V trimmed by 5 bases and J by 5 bases, 11 bases remained unmatched. CDR3 bases: TGTGCCACCAGCGGGAAAGACAGGGTCCTCAATGAAAAACTGTTTTTT. Translating it yields CATSGKDRVLNEKLFF.

In this sample, this clone turned up a few times. V is TRBV6-5 and J is TRBJ1-1; 12 bases match TRBD1. The CDR3 has 14 residues. The V and J ends lost 2 bases and 11 bases, in that order; junction bases with no gene match: 6. CDR1 is MNHEY, CDR2 SVGAGI, per germline. The CDR3 DNA reads TGTGCCAGCAGTTACGGGACAGGGGGCTGGGTCGCTTTCTTT. It codes for CASSYGTGGWVAFF.

CDR3 nucleotide sequence: TGCGCCAGCAGCCAGAGCGGGACAGGATATGACTATGGCTACACCTTC. Protein sequence: CASSQSGTGYDYGYTF. The chain has TRBV4-1 and TRBJ1-2, with 8 bases aligning to TRBD1. J gave up 3 bases and V 3 bases, and 9 bases lay outside the gene matches. Germline CDR1 and CDR2: MGHRA and YSYEKL. This CDR3 region has 16 residues.

V and J are TRBV2 and TRBJ2-1; D could derive from TRBD1 or TRBD2 (5 bases each). CDR1 is SNHLY and CDR2 is FYNNEI in the germline V gene. The V end was cut by 2 bases, the J end by 7 bases, with 15 bases between. CDR3 length equals 15 residues. The CDR3 DNA follows: TGTGCCAGCAGTGAAACCCGGGGCTTGGGGAATGAGCAGTTCTTC. This codes for CASSETRGLGNEQFF. The variable domain in full, completed from reference TRBV2 and TRBJ2-1, reads EPEVTQTPSHQVTQMGQEVILRCVPISNHLYFYWYRQILGQKVEFLVSFYNNEISEKSEIFDDQFSVERPDGSNFTLKIRSTKLEDSAMYFCASSETRGLGNEQFFGPGTRLTVL.

Points on this clone: A far more abundant clone sits one base away, making this likely a read error. Other DNA variants within this sample encode the same CDR3. The chain couples TRBV2 to TRBJ1-5; tentative D call: TRBD1 (5 bases). The CDR3 contains 13 residues. Trimming left V 1 base short and J 10 bases short, with 11 bases between. Germline CDR1 SNHLY, CDR2 FYNNEI. The CDR3 region is CASSEEGAQPQHF. DNA of the CDR3: TGTGCCAGCAGTGAAGAAGGGGCTCAACCCCAGCATTTT.

The chain employs TRBV5-4 and TRBJ2-1; no clear D gene. Germline-derived CDR1 and CDR2 are SGHNT and YYREEE (reference sequence). CDR3 length: 12 residues. Trimming shortened V by 4 bases and J by 8 bases, and 10 bases separated the two germline ends. The CDR3 DNA sequence: TGTGCCAGCAGCCCCCAGTTTGATGAGCAGTTCTTC. Protein product: CASSPQFDEQFF. Based on the CDR3 plus reference TRBV5-4 and TRBJ2-1, the full variable domain is ETGVTQSPTHLIKTRGQQVTLRCSSQSGHNTVSWYQQALGQGPQFIFQYYREEENGRGNFPPRFSGLQFPNYSSELNVNALELDDSALYLCASSPQFDEQFFGPGTRLTVL.

The chain joins TRBV11-2 to TRBJ1-4, with TRBD1 matching over 10 bases. The germline gives CDR1 SGHAT, CDR2 FQNNGV. Germline trimming cut 5 bases from V and 5 bases from J; bases unmatched to any gene: 5. The CDR3 loop spans 15 amino acids. CDR3 sequence: CASSARTGGNEKLFF. Here the CDR3 DNA reads TGTGCCAGCAGCGCCAGGACAGGGGGGAATGAAAAACTGTTTTTT. Full variable domain (remainder filled in from reference TRBV11-2 and TRBJ1-4): EAGVAQSPRYKIIEKRQSVAFWCNPISGHATLYWYQQILGQGPKLLIQFQNNGVVDDSQLPKDRFSAERLKGVDSTLKIQPAKLEDSAVYLCASSARTGGNEKLFFGSGTQLSVL.

The chain couples TRBV5-7 to TRBJ2-1; TRBD1 matches 7 bases. Being an ORF, TRBV5-7 has a function that is uncertain. V lost 3 bases, J lost 6 bases, and 9 bases stayed unmatched. The CDR3 contains 15 residues. The CDR3 sequence is CASSSQQGSSNEQFF. The CDR3 bases are TGTGCCAGCAGCTCCCAACAGGGGTCTAGCAATGAGCAGTTCTTC.

The rearrangement joins TRBV6-5 to TRBJ2-7; 10 bases agree with TRBD1. With 5 bases clipped from V and 5 bases from J, the junction kept 6 bases outside the gene matches. Per germline, CDR1 MNHEY and CDR2 SVGAGI. The CDR3 extends over 14 amino acids. CDR3 amino acids: CASSRGQGFHEQYF. CDR3 sequence (DNA): TGTGCCAGCAGTAGGGGACAGGGGTTCCACGAGCAGTACTTC.

This chain connects TRBV4-1 to TRBJ1-4; possible D gene TRBD1, 5 bases. Germline V CDR1 and CDR2: MGHRA, YSYEKL. Trimming left V 1 base short and J 13 bases short, with 10 bases between. The CDR3 runs 12 residues. In DNA form, the CDR3 reads TGCGCCAGCAGCCAAGTGGCAGGGCGACTGTTTTTT. Translated: CASSQVAGRLFF.

In DNA, the CDR3 is TGTGCCAGCAGCGTAGCGGGGGGCGCAGGGACGGATGAAAAACTGTTTTTT. Protein: CASSVAGGAGTDEKLFF. The chain combines TRBV9 with TRBJ1-4; perhaps TRBD1 as D (6 bases). V gave up 0 bases and J gave up 6 bases, with 18 bases separating them. The CDR3 has 17 residues. Per germline, CDR1 SGDLS and CDR2 YYNGEE. The full variable domain, in which reference TRBV9 and TRBJ1-4 provide the parts outside the CDR3, is DSGVTQTPKHLITATGQRVTLRCSPRSGDLSVYWYQQSLDQGLQFLIQYYNGEERAKGNILERFSAQQFPDLHSELNLSSLELGDSALYFCASSVAGGAGTDEKLFFGSGTQLSVL.

The V gene is TRBV30, the J gene TRBJ2-1; TRBD1 or TRBD2 may be the D gene (5 bases each). Germline loops: CDR1 GTSNPN, CDR2 SVGIG (reference sequence). The CDR3 has 15 residues. Trimming stripped 0 bases from V and 3 bases from J, with 12 bases between. CDR3 sequence: CAWSVGHGNYNEQFF. The CDR3, as DNA: TGTGCCTGGAGTGTGGGGCACGGGAACTACAATGAGCAGTTCTTC.